This T cell receptor beta chain was retrieved from a study of blood T cells in healthy people across ages. PCR was performed a second time for roughly 7 to 11 cycles using a sample-barcoded 5' primer and a J-beta primer mix. Each CDR3 protein is one row after TCRdb ran MiXCR on the 5' RACE reads. Seen here are 1.5 million to 2 million distinct CDR3 sequences, about two fifths observed once, and the top ten hold 20% to 25%. Healthy Caucasian individuals from Russia aged roughly 6 to 90 were enrolled as donors. As for this clonotype: The antigen is not known.

The study's findings and limits: PBMCs went unsorted, and a conclusive naive versus antigen-experienced comparison was therefore prevented. The study found more naive CD4+ cells and higher diversity in long-lived than aged donors.

Sequencing was done on a sample of blood. The sequence came from a human donor in good health.

DNA of the CDR3: TGTGCCAGTAGTATTTCAGGGGGCTGGGAGACCCAGTACTTC. This encodes CASSISGGWETQYF. The rearrangement joins TRBV19 to TRBJ2-5; 8 nucleotides align to TRBD1. J gave up 5 bases and V 3 bases, and 5 bases lay outside the gene matches. Looked up from germline, CDR1 is LNHDA and CDR2 is SQIVND (reference sequence). The CDR3 sequence is 14 residues long.